This TCR beta chain was retrieved from a study of shared clonotypes between healthy human individuals. The study's findings and limits: Donors were few, which limited the genetic and exposure-history diversity represented.

Here immunoSEQ multiplex PCR was the method, and the copy in TCRdb shows in-frame clones only, minus some. The sample records 90,000 to 120,000 clones, more than 65% being singletons. The CDR3 sequence is 11 residues long. The germline gives CDR1 ENHRY, CDR2 SYGVKD. As regards this clone: Its antigen remains unidentified.

The receptor comes from a woman in her 30s in good health. Input material: memory CD8+ T cells sorted from blood. The subset here: CD45RO+ cells pooled with CCR7-negative TemRA cells. This chain links TRBV10-3 with TRBJ2-7, with 9 bases fitting TRBD2. The CDR3 DNA reads TGTGCAAGTCTAGCGGGATACGAGCAGTACTTC. Translated: CASLAGYEQYF.